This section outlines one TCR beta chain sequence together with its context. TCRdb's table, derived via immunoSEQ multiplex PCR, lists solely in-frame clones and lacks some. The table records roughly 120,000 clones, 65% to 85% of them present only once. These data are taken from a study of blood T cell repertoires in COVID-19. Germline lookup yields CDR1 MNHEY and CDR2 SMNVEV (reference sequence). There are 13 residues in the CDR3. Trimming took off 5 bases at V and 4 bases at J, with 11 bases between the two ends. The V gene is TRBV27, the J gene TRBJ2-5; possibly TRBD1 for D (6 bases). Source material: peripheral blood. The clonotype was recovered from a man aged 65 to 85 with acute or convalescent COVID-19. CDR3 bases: TGTGCCAGCAGTAGTCAGGGGAGAGAGACCCAGTACTTC. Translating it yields CASSSQGRETQYF.